The 28 T cell receptor beta chains in this list originate from one sample, sequenced in a study of cytomegalovirus exposure and HLA in healthy donors. Primers for the PCR totalled 60 Vbeta and 13 Jbeta. Sequencing was performed with immunoSEQ multiplex PCR; in TCRdb, only in-frame clones are kept and a portion is missing. Here the sample spans tens of thousands of clones, approximately 84% being singletons. The sample consisted of PBMCs. These receptor sequences come from a man aged 45 to 65 in good health and CMV-seronegative.

The chain is built from TRBV27 and TRBJ1-1, with D unclear. Germline CDR1 reads MNHEY; CDR2 reads SMNVEV (reference sequence). The CDR3 consists of 14 residues. Between the trimmed V and J ends, which lost 5 bases and 1 base, there was a span of 11 bases. CDR3 DNA: TGTGCCAGCAGTGGCGGTCCGGGGAACACTGAAGCTTTCTTT. This gives the protein CASSGGPGNTEAFF.

The chain combines TRBV15 with TRBJ1-5, with D possibly matching TRBD1 (5 bases). Germline-derived CDR1 and CDR2 are LNHNV and YYDKDF (reference sequence). The CDR3 extends over 16 amino acids. Trimming took off 0 bases at V and 2 bases at J, with 11 bases between the two ends. The CDR3: CATSRDGGERNQPQHF. Written as DNA, the CDR3 is TGTGCCACCAGCAGAGATGGAGGGGAGCGCAATCAGCCCCAGCATTTT.

Concerning this clone: The junction departs from the called germline gene at one end, perhaps through a read error. Other nucleotide sequences in the sample specify the same CDR3. The rearrangement uses TRBV29-1 and TRBJ1-1; the D gene is possibly TRBD1 (5 bases). The germline CDR1 and CDR2 sequences are SQVTM and ANQGSEA. The CDR3 sequence is 17 residues long. In nucleotides, the CDR3 is TGCAGCGTTGAATTTTGGGCTCTGGCAGGGCGGGAGACTGAGGCTTTCTTT. This codes for CSVEFWALAGRETEAFF.

The rearrangement joins TRBV7-2 to TRBJ1-2, with D possibly TRBD1 on 5 matching bases. This CDR3 region has 15 residues. Germline loops: CDR1 SGHTA, CDR2 FQGNSA. V lost 4 bases to trimming and J lost 1 base, with 13 bases between them. CDR3 nucleotides: TGTGCCAGCAGCTCCTACAGGCTAATTAACTATGGCTACACCTTC. Amino acids: CASSSYRLINYGYTF. Using reference TRBV7-2 and TRBJ1-2 for the parts outside the CDR3, the full variable domain is GAGVSQSPSNKVTEKGKDVELRCDPISGHTALYWYRQSLGQGLEFLIYFQGNSAPDKSGLPSDRFSAERTGGSVSTLTIQRTQQEDSAVYLCASSSYRLINYGYTFGSGTRLTVV.

The V gene is TRBV6-6, the J gene TRBJ2-3; a possible D gene is TRBD2 (5 bases). The V end lost 2 bases, the J end lost 0 bases, and 12 bases lay between the germline ends. CDR1 and CDR2 from the germline V gene are MNHNY and SVGAGI (reference sequence). This CDR3 is built from 16 residues. CDR3 nucleotides: TGTGCCAGCAGTTACAACAGTCGGACTAGCACAGATACGCAGTATTTT. As protein: CASSYNSRTSTDTQYF.

This chain joins TRBV27 and TRBJ2-3, with D perhaps TRBD2 (7 bases). Germline CDR1 reads MNHEY; CDR2 reads SMNVEV (reference sequence). This CDR3 has 14 amino acids. The V end lost 6 bases, the J end lost 4 bases, and 14 bases lay between the germline ends. The CDR3 DNA sequence: TGTGCCAGCAGGGTGGGGGGGCAATCAGATACGCAGTATTTT. It encodes CASRVGGQSDTQYF.

This clone was seen more than once but under ten times. The J gene is TRBJ1-2, the V gene TRBV6-1; TRBD1 agrees at 7 bases. This CDR3 spans 15 amino acids. Unmatched junction bases numbered 13, after V lost 8 bases and J lost 4 bases. Germline CDR1 is MNHNS and CDR2 is SASEGT. This CDR3 reads CASGRGVPERYGYTF. CDR3 bases: TGTGCCAGCGGCAGGGGGGTCCCTGAGCGCTATGGCTACACCTTC.

This clone has more than one count but fewer than ten. The DNA of the CDR3 is TGTGCCAGCAAGGGGGGGAGGGGACAGGCCCAATACAATGAGCAGTTCTTC. Protein product: CASKGGRGQAQYNEQFF. The chain uses TRBV11-2 and TRBJ2-1; tentatively, D is TRBD1 (8 bases). Deletions cut 7 bases from V and 4 bases from J, with 23 bases between. Looked up from germline, CDR1 is SGHAT and CDR2 is FQNNGV. The CDR3 length is 17 residues.

The rearrangement joins TRBV4-3 to TRBJ2-1; no firm D call. The V gene lost 4 bases and the J gene lost 15 bases, with 19 bases spanning the gap. CDR3 length equals 13 residues. CDR1 is LGHNA and CDR2 is YSLEER in the germline V gene. The CDR3 DNA is TGCGCCAGCAGCCCTACGACTGAGCTTAGACTGTTCTTC. Encoded protein: CASSPTTELRLFF.

This clone was seen more than once but under ten times. The chain is built from TRBV11-2 and TRBJ2-7; TRBD1 matches 8 bases. Germline V CDR1 and CDR2: SGHAT, FQNNGV. V lost 3 bases, J lost 2 bases, and 6 bases stayed unmatched. The CDR3 covers 15 residues. CDR3: CASSFGTGGTYEQYF. DNA for the CDR3: TGTGCCAGCAGCTTCGGGACAGGCGGAACCTACGAGCAGTACTTC.

V is TRBV6-4 and J is TRBJ1-2, with no clear D. Germline values: CDR1 MRHNA, CDR2 SNTAGT. The CDR3 contains 12 residues. V was shortened by 7 bases and J by 5 bases, with 11 bases between the two germline ends. CDR3 protein: CASTDCTYGYTF. CDR3 DNA sequence: TGTGCCAGCACCGACTGTACTTATGGCTACACCTTC.

This sequence joins TRBV15 and TRBJ2-7, with 8 bases identical to TRBD1. The germline CDR1 and CDR2 sequences are LNHNV and YYDKDF (reference sequence). The ends lost 0 bases at V and 4 bases at J; junction bases unmatched: 5. This CDR3 contains 15 residues. CDR3 bases: TGTGCCACCAGCAGAGAGGGGACAGGTTTATACGAGCAGTACTTC. It translates to CATSREGTGLYEQYF.

CDR3 bases: TGTGCCAGCAGCTTAGGGGGGAGGTCACTCGCTGGCTACACCTTC. Its translation: CASSLGGRSLAGYTF. This chain connects TRBV7-2 to TRBJ1-2, with D possibly matching TRBD1 (5 bases). Trimming left V 1 base short and J 7 bases short, with 16 bases between. Germline lookup yields CDR1 SGHTA and CDR2 FQGNSA. The CDR3 length is 15 residues.

CDR3 protein: CAWSANRGSYNEQFF. DNA for the CDR3: TGTGCCTGGAGTGCGAACAGGGGCTCCTACAATGAGCAGTTCTTC. The chain combines TRBV30 with TRBJ2-1; 7 positions match TRBD1. This CDR3 is built from 15 residues. The germline V gene encodes CDR1 GTSNPN and CDR2 SVGIG (reference sequence). Unmatched junction bases numbered 3, after V lost 1 base and J lost 0 bases.

CDR3 residues: CASPVTGILGYTF. CDR3 DNA: TGTGCCAGCCCGGTTACAGGGATTTTAGGCTACACCTTC. This chain uses TRBV18 with TRBJ1-2, with D perhaps TRBD1 (6 bases). Trimming cost V 8 bases and J 8 bases, with 18 bases left between them. The CDR3 sequence is 13 residues long. Germline CDR1 is KGHSH and CDR2 is LQKENI.

The chain has TRBV19 and TRBJ2-2; D is unclear. Germline V gene sequence: CDR1 LNHDA, CDR2 SQIVND (reference sequence). This CDR3 has 13 residues. V dropped 5 bases and J dropped 6 bases, with 10 bases sitting between them. CDR3 coding DNA: TGTGCCAGTAGTGCGGCTTCTCCCGGGGAGCTGTTTTTT. Protein sequence: CASSAASPGELFF.

V and J are TRBV29-1 and TRBJ1-1; D is unresolved. The CDR3 is 12 amino acids. Trimming took 7 bases from V and 7 from J, leaving 16 bases between them. Per germline, CDR1 SQVTM and CDR2 ANQGSEA. In DNA form, the CDR3 reads TGCAGCGCCACGTACAGCTTCGGTGAAGCTTTCTTT. It is translated as CSATYSFGEAFF.

The chain recombines TRBV9 with TRBJ1-6; no reliable D call. Trimming took off 0 bases at V and 3 bases at J, with 4 bases between the two ends. The CDR3 length is 14 residues. Germline assignment: CDR1 SGDLS and CDR2 YYNGEE. CDR3 loop: CASSVASYNSPLHF. CDR3 sequence (DNA): TGTGCCAGCAGCGTAGCCAGCTATAATTCACCCCTCCACTTT.

The J gene is TRBJ1-5, the V gene TRBV4-1; D unclear. This CDR3 is built from 13 residues. From germline, CDR1 is MGHRA and CDR2 YSYEKL. V shed 5 bases and J shed 3 bases, with 8 bases lying between them. The CDR3 DNA is TGCGCCAGCAGCTCCGGGGTCAATCAGCCCCAGCATTTT. Its translation: CASSSGVNQPQHF.

The chain carries TRBV6-5 and TRBJ2-2, with 10 bases aligning to TRBD2. The trim removed 2 bases at V and 4 bases at J, leaving 4 bases unmatched. Germline V lookup: CDR1 MNHEY, CDR2 SVGAGI. The CDR3 covers 16 residues. CDR3 sequence reads: CASSYGLAGVTGELFF. The CDR3 nucleotides read TGTGCCAGCAGTTACGGGCTAGCGGGGGTCACCGGGGAGCTGTTTTTT.

This clone is a singleton in its sample. The chain links TRBV2 to TRBJ2-7; 9 nucleotides align to TRBD2. V lost 3 bases, J lost 9 bases, and 12 bases stayed unmatched. CDR3 length equals 15 residues. Germline CDR1 and CDR2: SNHLY and FYNNEI. The CDR3 nucleotides read TGTGCCAGCAGTGAGCTAGCGGGGAACCTCGGGCGGCAGTACTTC. It specifies CASSELAGNLGRQYF.

This clone was seen a single time. V gene TRBV4-2 combines with J gene TRBJ2-7; 7 bases line up with TRBD1. The CDR3 extends over 15 amino acids. The trim removed 3 bases at V and 0 bases at J, leaving 5 bases unmatched. Germline V gene data show CDR1 as LGHNA and CDR2 as YNFKEQ. CDR3 amino acids: CASSHGTVNSYEQYF. CDR3 nucleotide sequence: TGTGCCAGCAGCCATGGGACAGTTAACTCCTACGAGCAGTACTTC.

The CDR3 DNA reads TGTGCCAGCAGCTTAGATGGACTAGCGGGGGCCCAAAAAGAGACCCAGTACTTC. Translating it yields CASSLDGLAGAQKETQYF. The chain carries TRBV11-3 and TRBJ2-5; TRBD2 matches 13 bases. The CDR3 sequence is 18 residues long. Germline-derived CDR1 and CDR2 are SGHNT and YENEEA. J gave up 3 bases and V 0 bases, and 7 bases lay outside the gene matches.

This clone was seen only a few times. The chain has TRBV6-4 and TRBJ2-1; 14 positions agree with TRBD2. Germline V gene lookup returns CDR1 MRHNA and CDR2 SNTAGT. The trim removed 5 bases at V and 8 bases at J, leaving 5 bases unmatched. This CDR3 has 15 residues. CDR3 nucleotide sequence: TGTGCCAGCAGTAGGACTAGCGGGGGGTCCGATGAGCAGTTCTTC. This gives the protein CASSRTSGGSDEQFF.

There are a few counts of this clone. This chain links TRBV27 with TRBJ2-3, with 12 bases fitting TRBD2. Germline assignment: CDR1 MNHEY and CDR2 SMNVEV (reference sequence). The CDR3 has 16 residues. V trimming: 5 bases; J trimming: 5 bases; junction bases outside the gene matches: 8. The CDR3 sequence is CASSTRLAGAKDTQYF. CDR3 DNA: TGTGCCAGCAGTACTCGACTAGCGGGGGCGAAAGATACGCAGTATTTT.

The genes are TRBV30 and TRBJ2-1; TRBD2 agrees at 15 bases. After removal of 2 bases from V and 7 bases from J, the junction contained 6 bases not matched to a gene. There are 16 residues in the CDR3. Germline V gives CDR1 GTSNPN, CDR2 SVGIG (reference sequence). The DNA of the CDR3 is TGTGCCTGGAGTCAAGGACTAGCGGGGGGGCGGAATGAGCAGTTCTTC. Encoded protein: CAWSQGLAGGRNEQFF.

V usage is TRBV19 and J usage is TRBJ1-1, with D hard to call. The CDR3 spans 16 residues. The ends were cut back, 3 bases at V and 0 bases at J, with 14 bases in the middle. CDR1 is LNHDA, CDR2 SQIVND, per germline (reference sequence). CDR3 amino acids: CASSILTSSMNTEAFF. CDR3 coding DNA: TGTGCCAGTAGTATTCTTACTTCGTCGATGAACACTGAAGCTTTCTTT.

The rearrangement links TRBV12-2 to TRBJ2-2; TRBD1 was called by the table and not checked on the DNA. TRBV12-2 is a documented pseudogene. This CDR3 contains 20 residues. The CDR3 reads CASRFPFPLRDRENTGELFF. The CDR3 nucleotides are TGTGCAAGTCGCTTTCCATTTCCCCTTCGGGACAGGGAAAACACCGGGGAGCTGTTTTTT.